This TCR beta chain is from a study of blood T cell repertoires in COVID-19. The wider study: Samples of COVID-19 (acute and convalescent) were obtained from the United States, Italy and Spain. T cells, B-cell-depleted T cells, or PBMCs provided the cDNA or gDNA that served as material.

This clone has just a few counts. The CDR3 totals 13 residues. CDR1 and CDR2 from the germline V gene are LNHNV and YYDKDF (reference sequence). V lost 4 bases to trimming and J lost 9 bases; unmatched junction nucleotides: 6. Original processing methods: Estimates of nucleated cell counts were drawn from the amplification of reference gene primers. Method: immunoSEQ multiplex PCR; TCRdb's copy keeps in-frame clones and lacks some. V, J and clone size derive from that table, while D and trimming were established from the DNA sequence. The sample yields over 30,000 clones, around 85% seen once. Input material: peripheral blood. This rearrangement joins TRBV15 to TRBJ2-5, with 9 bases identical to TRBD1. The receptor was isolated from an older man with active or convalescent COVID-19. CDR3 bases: TGTGCCACCAGCATTACAGGGGGCGAGGCCCAGTACTTC. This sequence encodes CATSITGGEAQYF.